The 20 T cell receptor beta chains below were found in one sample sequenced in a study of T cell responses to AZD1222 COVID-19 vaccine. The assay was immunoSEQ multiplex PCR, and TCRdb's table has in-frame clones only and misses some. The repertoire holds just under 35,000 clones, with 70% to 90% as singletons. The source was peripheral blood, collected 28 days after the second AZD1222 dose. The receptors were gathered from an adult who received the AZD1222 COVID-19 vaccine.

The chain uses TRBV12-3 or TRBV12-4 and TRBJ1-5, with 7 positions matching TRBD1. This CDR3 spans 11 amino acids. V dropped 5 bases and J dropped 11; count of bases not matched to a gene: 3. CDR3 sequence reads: CASSRGQSQHF. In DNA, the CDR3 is TGTGCCAGCAGTCGGGGACAGTCCCAGCATTTT.

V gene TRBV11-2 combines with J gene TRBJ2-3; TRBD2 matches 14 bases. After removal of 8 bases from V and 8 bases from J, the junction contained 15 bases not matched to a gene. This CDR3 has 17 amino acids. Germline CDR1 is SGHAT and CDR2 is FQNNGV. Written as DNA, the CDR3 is TGTGCCAGCCTCGGGACTAGCGGGAGTTCATATCAGGGTACGCAGTATTTT. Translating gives CASLGTSGSSYQGTQYF.

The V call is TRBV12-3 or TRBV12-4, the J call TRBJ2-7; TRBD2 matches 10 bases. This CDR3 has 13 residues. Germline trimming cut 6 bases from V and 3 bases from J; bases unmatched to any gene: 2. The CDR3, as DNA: TGTGCCAGCAGGGCTAGCGGGAGCTACGAGCAGTACTTC. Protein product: CASRASGSYEQYF.

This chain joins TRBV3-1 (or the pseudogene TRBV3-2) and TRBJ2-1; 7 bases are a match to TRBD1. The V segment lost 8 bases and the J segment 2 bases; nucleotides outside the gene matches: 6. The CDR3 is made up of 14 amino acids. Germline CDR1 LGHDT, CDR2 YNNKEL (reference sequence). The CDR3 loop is CASRRGPTYNEQFF. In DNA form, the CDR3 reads TGTGCCAGCCGAAGGGGGCCCACCTACAATGAGCAGTTCTTC.

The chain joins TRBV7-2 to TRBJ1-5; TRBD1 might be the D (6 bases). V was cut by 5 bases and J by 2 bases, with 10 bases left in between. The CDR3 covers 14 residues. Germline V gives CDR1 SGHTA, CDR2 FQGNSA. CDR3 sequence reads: CASSGQRGNQPQHF. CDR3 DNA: TGTGCCAGCAGCGGACAGAGGGGCAATCAGCCCCAGCATTTT.

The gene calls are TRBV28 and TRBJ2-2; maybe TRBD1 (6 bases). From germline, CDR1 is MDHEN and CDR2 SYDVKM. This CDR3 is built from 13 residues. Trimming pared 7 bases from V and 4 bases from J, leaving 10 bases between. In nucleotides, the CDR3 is TGTGCCAGCACCTACAGGGTCACCGGGGAGCTGTTTTTT. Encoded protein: CASTYRVTGELFF.

The CDR3 sequence: CASSLAGLPERYNEQFF. The CDR3 DNA reads TGTGCCAGCAGCTTGGCGGGACTACCAGAACGCTACAATGAGCAGTTCTTC. V and J are TRBV7-9 and TRBJ2-1; 7 bases are shared with TRBD2. V lost 3 bases, J lost 3 bases, and 11 bases stayed unmatched. This CDR3 region has 17 residues. In germline, CDR1 is SEHNR, CDR2 FQNEAQ (reference sequence).

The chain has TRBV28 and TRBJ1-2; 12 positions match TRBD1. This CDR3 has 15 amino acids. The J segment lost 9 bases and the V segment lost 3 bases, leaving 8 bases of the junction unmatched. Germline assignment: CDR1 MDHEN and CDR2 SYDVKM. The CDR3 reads CASSLGQGARNRYTF. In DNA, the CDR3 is TGTGCCAGCAGTTTGGGACAGGGGGCGCGGAATCGCTACACCTTC.

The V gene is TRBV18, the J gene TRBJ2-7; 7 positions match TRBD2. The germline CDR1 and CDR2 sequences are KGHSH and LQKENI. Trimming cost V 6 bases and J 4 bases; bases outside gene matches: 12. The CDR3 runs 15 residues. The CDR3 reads CASSPLGGDAYEQYF. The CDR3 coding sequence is TGTGCCAGCTCTCCCCTGGGAGGGGATGCGTACGAGCAGTACTTC.

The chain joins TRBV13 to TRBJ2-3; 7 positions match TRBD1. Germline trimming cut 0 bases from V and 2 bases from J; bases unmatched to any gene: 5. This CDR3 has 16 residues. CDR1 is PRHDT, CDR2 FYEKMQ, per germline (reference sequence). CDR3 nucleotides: TGTGCCAGCAGCTTAGGCCTAGGACAGGTCACAGATACGCAGTATTTT. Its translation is CASSLGLGQVTDTQYF. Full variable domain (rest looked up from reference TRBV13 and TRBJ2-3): AAGVIQSPRHLIKEKRETATLKCYPIPRHDTVYWYQQGPGQDPQFLISFYEKMQSDKGSIPDRFSAQQFSDYHSELNMSSLELGDSALYFCASSLGLGQVTDTQYFGPGTRLTVL.

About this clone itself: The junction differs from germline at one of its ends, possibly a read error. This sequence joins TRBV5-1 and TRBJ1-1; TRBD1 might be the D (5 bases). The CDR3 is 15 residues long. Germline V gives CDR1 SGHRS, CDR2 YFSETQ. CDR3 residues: CASSGTNQLNTGAFF. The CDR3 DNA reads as TGCGCCAGCAGCGGGACGAACCAGTTGAACACTGGAGCTTTCTTT.

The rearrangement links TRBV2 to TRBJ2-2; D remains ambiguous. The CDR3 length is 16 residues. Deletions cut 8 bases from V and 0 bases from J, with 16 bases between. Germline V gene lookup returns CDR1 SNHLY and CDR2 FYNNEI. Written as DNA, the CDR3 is TGTGCCAGCCGGAAGGGATCCCTAGCGAACACCGGGGAGCTGTTTTTT. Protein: CASRKGSLANTGELFF.

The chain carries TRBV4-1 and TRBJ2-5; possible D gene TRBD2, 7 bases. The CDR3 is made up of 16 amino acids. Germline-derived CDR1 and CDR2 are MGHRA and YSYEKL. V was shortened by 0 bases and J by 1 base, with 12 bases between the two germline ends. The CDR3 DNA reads TGCGCCAGCAGCCAAGAGGGGGGGCTCTTCCAAGAGACCCAGTACTTC. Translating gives CASSQEGGLFQETQYF.

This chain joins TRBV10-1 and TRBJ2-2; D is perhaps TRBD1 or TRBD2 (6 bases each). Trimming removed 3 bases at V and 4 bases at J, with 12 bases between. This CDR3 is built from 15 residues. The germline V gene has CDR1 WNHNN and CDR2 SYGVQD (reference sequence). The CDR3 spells CASSEPGAPTGELFF. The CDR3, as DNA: TGCGCCAGCAGTGAACCGGGGGCGCCCACCGGGGAGCTGTTTTTT.

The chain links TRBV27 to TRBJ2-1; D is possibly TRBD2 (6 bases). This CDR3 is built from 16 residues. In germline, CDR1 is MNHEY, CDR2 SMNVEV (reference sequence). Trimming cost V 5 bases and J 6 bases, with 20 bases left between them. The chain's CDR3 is CASSPPSGGAFNEQFF. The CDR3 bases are TGTGCCAGCAGTCCCCCCTCTGGCGGGGCGTTCAATGAGCAGTTCTTC.

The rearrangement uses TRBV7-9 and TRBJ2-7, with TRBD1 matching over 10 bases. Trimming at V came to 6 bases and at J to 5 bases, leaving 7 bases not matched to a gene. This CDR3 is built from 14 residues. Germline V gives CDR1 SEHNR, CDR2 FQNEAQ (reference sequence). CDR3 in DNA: TGTGCCAGCAGGCTGGGACAGGGGATAGACGAGCAGTACTTC. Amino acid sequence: CASRLGQGIDEQYF.

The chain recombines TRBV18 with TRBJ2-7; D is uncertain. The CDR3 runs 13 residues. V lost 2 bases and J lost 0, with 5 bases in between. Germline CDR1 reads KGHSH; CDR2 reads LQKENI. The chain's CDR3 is CASSPEPSYEQYF. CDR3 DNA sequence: TGTGCCAGCTCACCAGAGCCCTCCTACGAGCAGTACTTC.

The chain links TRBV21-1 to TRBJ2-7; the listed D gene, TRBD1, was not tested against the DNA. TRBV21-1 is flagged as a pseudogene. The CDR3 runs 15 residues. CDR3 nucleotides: TGTGCCAGCAGACCACGAGGACATCCCCCTTACGAGCAGTACTTC. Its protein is CASRPRGHPPYEQYF.

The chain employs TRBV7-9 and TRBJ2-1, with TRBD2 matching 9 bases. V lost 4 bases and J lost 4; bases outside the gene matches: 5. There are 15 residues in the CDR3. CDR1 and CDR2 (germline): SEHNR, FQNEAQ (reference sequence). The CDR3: CASSSGSGRYNEQFF. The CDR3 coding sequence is TGTGCCAGCAGCTCAGGGAGCGGGAGGTACAATGAGCAGTTCTTC.

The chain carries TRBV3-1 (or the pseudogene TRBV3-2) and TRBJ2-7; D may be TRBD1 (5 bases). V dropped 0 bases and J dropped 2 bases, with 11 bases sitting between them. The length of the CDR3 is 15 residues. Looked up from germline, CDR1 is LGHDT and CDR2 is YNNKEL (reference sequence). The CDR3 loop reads CASSQDLQDPYEQYF. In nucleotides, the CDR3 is TGTGCCAGCAGCCAAGATCTACAGGACCCCTACGAGCAGTACTTC.